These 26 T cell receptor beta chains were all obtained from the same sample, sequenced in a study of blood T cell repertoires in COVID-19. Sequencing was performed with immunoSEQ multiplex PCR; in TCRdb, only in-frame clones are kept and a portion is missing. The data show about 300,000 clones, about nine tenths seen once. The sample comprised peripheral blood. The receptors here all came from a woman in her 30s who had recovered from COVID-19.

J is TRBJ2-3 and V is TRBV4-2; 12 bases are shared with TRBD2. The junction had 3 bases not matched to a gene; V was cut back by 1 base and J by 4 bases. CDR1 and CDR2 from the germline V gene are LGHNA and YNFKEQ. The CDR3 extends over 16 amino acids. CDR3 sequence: CASSQAASGGADTQYF. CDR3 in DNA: TGTGCCAGCAGCCAAGCGGCTAGCGGGGGGGCAGATACGCAGTATTTT.

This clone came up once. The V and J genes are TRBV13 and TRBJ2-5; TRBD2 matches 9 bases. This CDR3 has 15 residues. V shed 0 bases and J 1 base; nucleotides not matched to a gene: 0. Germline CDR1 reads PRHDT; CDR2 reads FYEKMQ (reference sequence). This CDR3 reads CASSLGSGGQETQYF. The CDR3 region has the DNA TGTGCCAGCAGCTTAGGTAGCGGGGGCCAAGAGACCCAGTACTTC.

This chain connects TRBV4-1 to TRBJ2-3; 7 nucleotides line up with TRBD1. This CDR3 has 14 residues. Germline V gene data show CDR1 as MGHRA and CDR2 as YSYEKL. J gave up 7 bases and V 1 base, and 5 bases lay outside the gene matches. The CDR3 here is CASSQVPRGNTQYF. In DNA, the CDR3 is TGCGCCAGCAGCCAAGTTCCCAGGGGGAATACGCAGTATTTT.

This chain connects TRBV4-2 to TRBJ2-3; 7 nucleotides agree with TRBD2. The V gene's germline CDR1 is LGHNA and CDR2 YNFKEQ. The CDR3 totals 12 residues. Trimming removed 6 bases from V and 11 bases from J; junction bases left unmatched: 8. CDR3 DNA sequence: TGTGCCAGCAGGAGCGGGACTCCAGAGCAGTATTTT. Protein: CASRSGTPEQYF.

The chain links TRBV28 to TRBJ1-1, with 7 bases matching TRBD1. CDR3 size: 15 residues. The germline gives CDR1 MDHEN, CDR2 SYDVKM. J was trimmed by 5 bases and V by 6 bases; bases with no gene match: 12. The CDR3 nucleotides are TGTGCCAGCAGGGGGGGACAGTTCCTAGGTACTGAAGCTTTCTTT. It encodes CASRGGQFLGTEAFF.

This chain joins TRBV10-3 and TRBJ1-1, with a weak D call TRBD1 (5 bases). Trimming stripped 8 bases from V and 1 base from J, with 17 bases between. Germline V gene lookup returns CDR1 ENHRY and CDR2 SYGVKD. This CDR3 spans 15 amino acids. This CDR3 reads CAISAGGPSNTEAFF. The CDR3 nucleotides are TGTGCCATCTCTGCCGGGGGTCCGTCGAACACTGAAGCTTTCTTT.

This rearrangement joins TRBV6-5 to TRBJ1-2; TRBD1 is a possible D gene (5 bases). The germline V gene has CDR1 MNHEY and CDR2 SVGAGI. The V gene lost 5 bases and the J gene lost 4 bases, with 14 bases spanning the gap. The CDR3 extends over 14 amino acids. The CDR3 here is CASSLTGGSYGYTF. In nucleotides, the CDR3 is TGTGCCAGCAGTCTTACCGGGGGTTCCTATGGCTACACCTTC.

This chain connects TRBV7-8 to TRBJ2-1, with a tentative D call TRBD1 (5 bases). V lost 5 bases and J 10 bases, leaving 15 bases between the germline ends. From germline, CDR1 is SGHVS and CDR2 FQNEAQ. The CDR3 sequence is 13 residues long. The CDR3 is CASSHQGIREQFF. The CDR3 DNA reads TGTGCCAGCAGCCACCAGGGAATCAGAGAGCAGTTCTTC.

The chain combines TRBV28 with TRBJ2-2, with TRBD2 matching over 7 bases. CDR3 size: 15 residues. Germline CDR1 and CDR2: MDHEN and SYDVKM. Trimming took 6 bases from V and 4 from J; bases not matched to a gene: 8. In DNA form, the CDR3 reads TGTGCCAGCAGCCCAGGCGGGGGAGGCACCGGGGAGCTGTTTTTT. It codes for CASSPGGGGTGELFF.

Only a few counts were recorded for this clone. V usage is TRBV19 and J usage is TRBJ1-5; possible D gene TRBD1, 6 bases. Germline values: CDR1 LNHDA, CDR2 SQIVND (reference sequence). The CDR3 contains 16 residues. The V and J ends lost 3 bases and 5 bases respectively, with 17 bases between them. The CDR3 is CASSILTGTIDQPQHF. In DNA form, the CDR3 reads TGTGCCAGTAGTATTTTGACAGGCACCATCGATCAGCCCCAGCATTTT.

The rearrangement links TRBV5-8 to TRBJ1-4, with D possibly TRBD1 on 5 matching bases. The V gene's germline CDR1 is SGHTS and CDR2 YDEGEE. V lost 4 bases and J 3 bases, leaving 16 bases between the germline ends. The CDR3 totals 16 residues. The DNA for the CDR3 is TGTGCCAGCAGCCTCCGACAGAACACGGCTAATGAAAAACTGTTTTTT. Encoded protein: CASSLRQNTANEKLFF. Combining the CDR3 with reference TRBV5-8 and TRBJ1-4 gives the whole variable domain EAGVTQSPTHLIKTRGQQATLRCSPISGHTSVYWYQQALGLGLQFLLWYDEGEERNRGNFPPRFSGRQFPNYSSELNVNALELEDSALYLCASSLRQNTANEKLFFGSGTQLSVL.

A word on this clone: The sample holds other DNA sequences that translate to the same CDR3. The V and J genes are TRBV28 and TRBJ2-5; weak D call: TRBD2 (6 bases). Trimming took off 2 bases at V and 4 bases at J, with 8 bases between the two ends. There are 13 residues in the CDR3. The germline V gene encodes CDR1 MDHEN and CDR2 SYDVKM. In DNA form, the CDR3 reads TGTGCCAGCAGTTTAGGGGGGACAGAGACCCAGTACTTC. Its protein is CASSLGGTETQYF.

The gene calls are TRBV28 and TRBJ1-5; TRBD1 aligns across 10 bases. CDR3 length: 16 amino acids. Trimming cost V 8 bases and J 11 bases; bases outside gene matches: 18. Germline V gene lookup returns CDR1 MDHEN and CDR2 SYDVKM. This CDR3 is CASENRRDRGSMSQHF. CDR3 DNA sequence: TGTGCCAGCGAGAATCGCCGGGACAGGGGTTCCATGTCCCAGCATTTT.

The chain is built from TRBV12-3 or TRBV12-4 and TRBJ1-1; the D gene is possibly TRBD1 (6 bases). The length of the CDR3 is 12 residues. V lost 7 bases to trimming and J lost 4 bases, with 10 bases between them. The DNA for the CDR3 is TGTGCCAGCAACTGGGGGCTCACTGAAGCTTTCTTT. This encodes CASNWGLTEAFF.

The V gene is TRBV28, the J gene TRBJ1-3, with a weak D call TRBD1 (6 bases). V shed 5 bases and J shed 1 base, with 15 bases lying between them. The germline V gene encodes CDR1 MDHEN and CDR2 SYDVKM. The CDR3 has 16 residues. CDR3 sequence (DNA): TGTGCCAGCAGTCCGCCAGGGGTTCTGTCTGGAAACACCATATATTTT. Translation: CASSPPGVLSGNTIYF.

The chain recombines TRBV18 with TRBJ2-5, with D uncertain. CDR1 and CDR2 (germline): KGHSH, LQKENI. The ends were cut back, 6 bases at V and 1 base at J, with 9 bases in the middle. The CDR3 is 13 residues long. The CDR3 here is CASSRKPQETQYF. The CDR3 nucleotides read TGTGCCAGCTCGCGCAAACCCCAAGAGACCCAGTACTTC.

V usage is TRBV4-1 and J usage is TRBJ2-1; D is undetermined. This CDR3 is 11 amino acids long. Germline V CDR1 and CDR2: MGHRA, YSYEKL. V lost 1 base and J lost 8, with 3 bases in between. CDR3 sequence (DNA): TGCGCCAGCAGCCAAGCAGATGAGCAGTTCTTC. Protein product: CASSQADEQFF.

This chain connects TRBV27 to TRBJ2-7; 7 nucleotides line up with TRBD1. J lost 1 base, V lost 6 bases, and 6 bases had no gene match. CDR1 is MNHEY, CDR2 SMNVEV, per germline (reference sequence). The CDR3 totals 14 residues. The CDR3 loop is CASSLQGPSYEQYF. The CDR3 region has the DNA TGTGCCAGCAGCCTACAGGGGCCTTCCTACGAGCAGTACTTC.

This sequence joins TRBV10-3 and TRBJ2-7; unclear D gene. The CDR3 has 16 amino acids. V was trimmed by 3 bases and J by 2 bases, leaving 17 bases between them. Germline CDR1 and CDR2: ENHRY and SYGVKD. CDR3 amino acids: CAISDPDEWAAYEQYF. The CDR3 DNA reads TGTGCCATCAGTGACCCCGATGAATGGGCAGCCTACGAGCAGTACTTC.

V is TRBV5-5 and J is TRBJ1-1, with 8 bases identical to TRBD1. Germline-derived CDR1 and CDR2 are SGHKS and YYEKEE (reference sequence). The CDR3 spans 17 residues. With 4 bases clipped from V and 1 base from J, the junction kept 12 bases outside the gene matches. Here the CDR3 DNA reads TGTGCCAGCAGCCCTAAAACCGGGACAGGTTGGAACACTGAAGCTTTCTTT. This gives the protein CASSPKTGTGWNTEAFF.

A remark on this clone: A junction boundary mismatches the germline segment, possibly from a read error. CDR3 in amino acids: CASTITGGRHTEAFF. The CDR3, as DNA: TGTGCCAGCACCATCACGGGGGGGCGGCACACCGAAGCTTTCTTT. This chain joins TRBV7-6 and TRBJ1-1, with D maybe TRBD1 (6 bases). Germline V gene sequence: CDR1 SGHVS, CDR2 FNYEAQ. The CDR3 is made up of 15 amino acids.

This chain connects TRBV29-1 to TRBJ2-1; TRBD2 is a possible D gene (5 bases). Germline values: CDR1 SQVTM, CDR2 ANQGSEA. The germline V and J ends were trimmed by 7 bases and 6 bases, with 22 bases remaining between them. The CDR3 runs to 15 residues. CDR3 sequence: CSAPTDILAGNEQFF. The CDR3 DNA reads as TGCAGCGCCCCGACCGACATACTCGCGGGCAATGAGCAGTTCTTC.

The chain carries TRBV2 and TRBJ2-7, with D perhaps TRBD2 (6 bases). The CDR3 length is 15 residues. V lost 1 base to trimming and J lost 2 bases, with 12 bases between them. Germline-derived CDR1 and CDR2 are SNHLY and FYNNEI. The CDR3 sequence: CASSEGPGDPYEQYF. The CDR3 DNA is TGTGCCAGCAGTGAAGGACCGGGGGACCCCTACGAGCAGTACTTC.

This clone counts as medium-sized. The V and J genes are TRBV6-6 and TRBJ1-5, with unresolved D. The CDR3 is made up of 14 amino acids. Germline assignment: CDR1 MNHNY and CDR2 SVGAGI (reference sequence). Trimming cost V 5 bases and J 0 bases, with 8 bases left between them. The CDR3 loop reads CASSRTGSNQPQHF. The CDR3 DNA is TGTGCCAGCAGTCGGACGGGTAGCAATCAGCCCCAGCATTTT.

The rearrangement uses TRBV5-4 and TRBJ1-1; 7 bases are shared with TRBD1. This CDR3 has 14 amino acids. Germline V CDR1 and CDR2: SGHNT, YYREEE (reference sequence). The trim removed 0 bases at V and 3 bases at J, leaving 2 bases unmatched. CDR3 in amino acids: CASSLETGDTEAFF. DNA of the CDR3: TGTGCCAGCAGCTTGGAAACAGGGGACACTGAAGCTTTCTTT.

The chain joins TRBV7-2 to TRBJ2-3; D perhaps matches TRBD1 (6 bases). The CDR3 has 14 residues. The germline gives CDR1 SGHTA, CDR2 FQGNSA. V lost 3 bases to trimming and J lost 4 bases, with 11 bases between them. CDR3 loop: CASSFDRWADTQYF. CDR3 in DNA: TGTGCCAGCAGCTTTGACAGGTGGGCAGATACGCAGTATTTT.